The TCR beta chain described here comes from a study of cytomegalovirus exposure and HLA in healthy donors. As concerns this clone: Its antigen is currently unknown.

The PCR used 60 Vbeta and 13 Jbeta primers. The table came from immunoSEQ multiplex PCR; TCRdb's copy has only in-frame clones and leaves some out. The table includes tens of thousands of clones, around 73% detected once. Study conclusions and caveats: A later analysis linked a missense DCLRE1C variant to TCR beta V- and J-gene trimming. Later examination showed HLA-associated TCR beta chains had greater clonal expansion than equally common others. Most subjects had HLA-A and HLA-B alleles reportedly predicted accurately by TCR beta sequences.

The V end lost 1 base, the J end lost 4 bases, and 16 bases lay between the germline ends. Germline V gene lookup returns CDR1 SGHAT and CDR2 FQNNGV. The CDR3 length is 16 residues. The sequence came from a man aged 50 to 60 in good health and CMV-seronegative. The sequencing input was PBMCs. The rearrangement joins TRBV11-2 to TRBJ1-1, with D possibly matching TRBD1 (6 bases). The CDR3 region has the DNA TGTGCCAGCAGCTTAGGAGGGAGGGGCAGGGGCACTGAAGCTTTCTTT. Amino acids: CASSLGGRGRGTEAFF.